These 21 T cell receptor beta chains share one sample of origin, sequenced in a study of blood T cell repertoires in COVID-19. Generated by immunoSEQ multiplex PCR, the TCRdb table keeps only in-frame clones and is missing some. The sample records 150,000 or so clones, over 70% being singletons. The specimen sequenced was peripheral blood. Every receptor here comes from a human donor in a cohort sampled during active COVID-19.

The chain links TRBV6-1 to TRBJ2-2, with D uncertain. Trimming took 3 bases from V and 3 from J, leaving 8 bases between them. The germline V gene encodes CDR1 MNHNS and CDR2 SASEGT. This CDR3 contains 14 residues. Written as DNA, the CDR3 is TGTGCCAGCAGTGACGGAGACGACACCGGGGAGCTGTTTTTT. Residues: CASSDGDDTGELFF.

The gene calls are TRBV25-1 and TRBJ1-2; TRBD1 might be the D (5 bases). The germline V and J ends were trimmed by 2 bases and 7 bases, with 14 bases remaining between them. Germline CDR1 is MGHDK and CDR2 is SYGVNS. The CDR3 sequence is 14 residues long. CDR3 sequence (DNA): TGTGCCAGCAGTGAACACGACAGAAAGTCTGGCTACACCTTC. Protein product: CASSEHDRKSGYTF.

The chain has TRBV10-3 and TRBJ1-1, with 12 bases lining up with TRBD1. CDR1 is ENHRY, CDR2 SYGVKD, per germline. V was pared by 6 bases and J by 7 bases, with 6 bases of the junction left unmatched. CDR3 length: 14 amino acids. DNA of the CDR3: TGTGCCATCAGCCGGGACAGGGGGCCCGGTGAAGCTTTCTTT. This encodes CAISRDRGPGEAFF.

The gene calls are TRBV11-2 and TRBJ2-3; 7 bases map to TRBD2. V lost 1 base and J lost 3; bases outside the gene matches: 4. The germline CDR1 and CDR2 sequences are SGHAT and FQNNGV. This CDR3 spans 15 amino acids. The CDR3 DNA reads TGTGCCAGCAGCTTAGGGGCTAGCGGAACAGATACGCAGTATTTT. Translated: CASSLGASGTDTQYF.

The V call is TRBV6-5, the J call TRBJ1-1, with D hard to call. V was pared by 2 bases and J by 0 bases, with 7 bases between. In germline, CDR1 is MNHEY, CDR2 SVGAGI. The CDR3 extends over 14 amino acids. Here the CDR3 reads CASSYAQMNTEAFF. CDR3 nucleotide sequence: TGTGCCAGCAGTTACGCCCAGATGAACACTGAAGCTTTCTTT.

The V gene is TRBV24-1, the J gene TRBJ1-2, with D possibly matching TRBD1 (6 bases). V gave up 6 bases and J gave up 8 bases, with 15 bases separating them. The V gene's germline CDR1 is KGHDR and CDR2 SFDVKD. The CDR3 spans 13 residues. The CDR3 sequence is CATSQGRGEGYTF. The CDR3 bases are TGTGCCACCAGTCAGGGGAGGGGAGAAGGCTACACCTTC.

The chain has TRBV6-2 or TRBV6-3 and TRBJ2-7; D unclear. Germline V lookup: CDR1 MNHEY, CDR2 SVGEGT. There are 12 residues in the CDR3. V lost 2 bases to trimming and J lost 6 bases, with 8 bases between them. The CDR3 nucleotides read TGTGCCAGCAGTTACAGCATATTCGAGCAGTACTTC. This codes for CASSYSIFEQYF.

The chain uses TRBV18 and TRBJ1-1, with D possibly matching TRBD1 (6 bases). Trimming cost V 0 bases and J 1 base, with 9 bases left between them. Germline V gene sequence: CDR1 KGHSH, CDR2 LQKENI. The CDR3 spans 15 residues. The CDR3 reads CASSPPGTRNTEAFF. CDR3 DNA: TGTGCCAGCTCACCACCGGGGACAAGGAACACTGAAGCTTTCTTT.

Only one count was recorded for this clone. The genes are TRBV11-1 and TRBJ1-1; weak D call: TRBD1 (6 bases). Trimming stripped 0 bases from V and 6 bases from J, with 8 bases between. CDR1 and CDR2 (germline): SGHAT, FQDESV (reference sequence). The CDR3 totals 13 residues. The CDR3 nucleotides are TGTGCCAGCAGCTTAGCGGGGGCTTCTGAAGCTTTCTTT. This codes for CASSLAGASEAFF. Full variable domain (remainder filled in from reference TRBV11-1 and TRBJ1-1): EAEVAQSPRYKITEKSQAVAFWCDPISGHATLYWYRQILGQGPELLVQFQDESVVDDSQLPKDRFSAERLKGVDSTLKIQPAELGDSAMYLCASSLAGASEAFFGQGTRLTVV.

This chain connects TRBV10-3 to TRBJ1-1; no firm D call. The germline V gene has CDR1 ENHRY and CDR2 SYGVKD. V gave up 2 bases and J gave up 3 bases, with 13 bases separating them. The CDR3 totals 15 residues. The chain's CDR3 is CAISERSGMDTEAFF. The CDR3 DNA reads as TGTGCCATCAGTGAGAGGTCGGGGATGGACACTGAAGCTTTCTTT.

This clone was picked up one time. The V and J genes are TRBV7-9 and TRBJ1-4, with TRBD1 matching 9 bases. J gave up 7 bases and V 5 bases, and 8 bases lay outside the gene matches. CDR3 length equals 15 residues. Germline CDR1 is SEHNR and CDR2 is FQNEAQ (reference sequence). Here the CDR3 reads CASSGGTGPGEKLFF. Here the CDR3 DNA reads TGTGCCAGCAGCGGAGGGACAGGGCCGGGTGAAAAACTGTTTTTT. The complete variable domain, with remaining parts taken from reference TRBV7-9 and TRBJ1-4, reads DTGVSQNPRHKITKRGQNVTFRCDPISEHNRLYWYRQTLGQGPEFLTYFQNEAQLEKSRLLSDRFSAERPKGSFSTLEIQRTEQGDSAMYLCASSGGTGPGEKLFFGSGTQLSVL.

This clone was counted only a few times. The gene calls are TRBV5-6 and TRBJ1-2; D gene uncertain. Deletions cut 0 bases from V and 8 bases from J, with 17 bases between. Germline values: CDR1 SGHDT, CDR2 YYEEEE. This CDR3 has 15 residues. CDR3 amino acids: CASSLANGRAGGYTF. The CDR3 DNA reads as TGTGCCAGCAGCTTGGCCAACGGGAGGGCTGGAGGCTACACCTTC.

The chain links TRBV21-1 to TRBJ1-1. TRBV21-1 is reported as a pseudogene. The CDR3 runs 13 residues. In DNA, the CDR3 is TGTGCCTTCATAGGGTTGTGGAGCGGTGAAGCTTTCTTT. Amino acids: CAFIGLWSGEAFF.

The genes are TRBV9 and TRBJ2-7; D is possibly TRBD2 (6 bases). Germline loops: CDR1 SGDLS, CDR2 YYNGEE. The CDR3 loop spans 14 amino acids. The V end was cut by 0 bases, the J end by 2 bases, with 9 bases between. CDR3 in amino acids: CASSVGWTTYEQYF. For the CDR3, the DNA is TGTGCCAGCAGCGTAGGCTGGACTACCTACGAGCAGTACTTC.

The rearrangement uses TRBV11-3 and TRBJ2-5, with 13 nucleotides matching TRBD2. The V and J ends lost 5 bases and 5 bases, in that order; junction bases with no gene match: 14. Germline assignment: CDR1 SGHNT and CDR2 YENEEA. The length of the CDR3 is 18 residues. The CDR3 is CASSAPPRTSGGSETQYF. For the CDR3, the DNA is TGTGCCAGCAGCGCCCCGCCTCGGACTAGCGGGGGTTCCGAGACCCAGTACTTC.

J is TRBJ2-2 and V is TRBV7-3; 7 positions match TRBD2. CDR1 and CDR2 (germline): SGHTA, FQGTGA. V shed 5 bases, J shed 1 base, and the junction held 4 bases outside the gene matches. This CDR3 has 15 amino acids. CDR3 nucleotide sequence: TGTGCCAGCAGCCCTCGGGGGGTGAACACCGGGGAGCTGTTTTTT. Its protein is CASSPRGVNTGELFF. The full variable domain, with the rest looked up from reference TRBV7-3 and TRBJ2-2, is GAGVSQTPSNKVTEKGKYVELRCDPISGHTALYWYRQSLGQGPEFLIYFQGTGAADDSGLPNDRFFAVRPEGSVSTLKIQRTERGDSAVYLCASSPRGVNTGELFFGEGSRLTVL.

The V call is TRBV11-3, the J call TRBJ1-2; 8 nucleotides match TRBD1. CDR1 is SGHNT, CDR2 YENEEA, per germline. The CDR3 is 12 amino acids. J gave up 7 bases and V 5 bases, and 3 bases lay outside the gene matches. The CDR3: CASSRQGRGYTF. As DNA, the CDR3 is TGTGCCAGCAGCAGACAGGGGCGTGGCTACACCTTC. Drawing the rest from reference TRBV11-3 and TRBJ1-2, the complete variable domain is EAGVVQSPRYKIIEKKQPVAFWCNPISGHNTLYWYLQNLGQGPELLIRYENEEAVDDSQLPKDRFSAERLKGVDSTLKIQPAELGDSAVYLCASSRQGRGYTFGSGTRLTVV.

At least ten counts were recorded for this clone. V is TRBV16 and J is TRBJ1-5; 9 bases align to TRBD1. Germline lookup yields CDR1 KGHSY and CDR2 FQNENV. Germline trimming cut 4 bases from V and 7 bases from J; bases unmatched to any gene: 5. This CDR3 region has 14 residues. The CDR3 nucleotides are TGTGCCAGCAGCCCCGGACAGGGGCCGCAGCCCCAGCATTTT. Translating it yields CASSPGQGPQPQHF.

The chain has TRBV12-5 and TRBJ1-2, with 10 bases that match TRBD1. Germline CDR1 and CDR2: LGHNT and FRNRAP. After removal of 3 bases from V and 8 bases from J, the junction contained 6 bases not matched to a gene. This CDR3 spans 14 amino acids. The CDR3 sequence: CASGFTGQGTGYTF. The CDR3 DNA is TGTGCTAGTGGTTTCACGGGACAGGGGACCGGCTACACCTTC.

A few counts support this clone. The CDR3 DNA is TGTGCCAGCAGTGTATCAGAGAGGAGGGGCTCCTATAATTCACCCCTCCACTTT. It yields the protein CASSVSERRGSYNSPLHF. This chain links TRBV2 with TRBJ1-6, with D tentatively TRBD1 (5 bases). Germline CDR1 and CDR2: SNHLY and FYNNEI. V lost 4 bases and J 0 bases, leaving 16 bases between the germline ends. The CDR3 extends over 18 amino acids. Full variable domain (remainder filled in from reference TRBV2 and TRBJ1-6): EPEVTQTPSHQVTQMGQEVILRCVPISNHLYFYWYRQILGQKVEFLVSFYNNEISEKSEIFDDQFSVERPDGSNFTLKIRSTKLEDSAMYFCASSVSERRGSYNSPLHFGNGTRLTVT.

V is TRBV9 and J is TRBJ1-1; 7 bases align to TRBD1. Germline loops: CDR1 SGDLS, CDR2 YYNGEE. The V segment lost 3 bases and the J segment 3 bases; nucleotides outside the gene matches: 8. The CDR3 spans 15 residues. The DNA of the CDR3 is TGTGCCAGCAGCGAGAGGGACAGTATCCACACTGAAGCTTTCTTT. It yields the protein CASSERDSIHTEAFF.